These T cell receptor beta chains were read from a single sample in a study of CD8+ T cells in alopecia areata. Sequenced by immunoSEQ multiplex PCR; TCRdb stores in-frame clones only, minus some. The data hold 150,000 or so clones, with less than 65% observed a single time. The sequences come from CD8+ T cells sorted from blood, collected at week 0. These TCRs come from a human donor with alopecia areata. CDR3s include the opening cysteine and the closing phenylalanine or tryptophan. The D gene is left open where the match is weak. Where a row states a size, it is once, few, many or the class of an expanded clone; other rows omit it.

>TRBV13|-|TRBJ1-1|-
CASSPTGTTGAEAFF
TGTGCCAGCAGCCCAACCGGGACCACCGGGGCTGAAGCTTTCTTT
>TRBV6-1|-|TRBJ1-5|-
CATVNENQPQHF
TGTGCCACCGTGAACGAAAATCAGCCCCAGCATTTT
>TRBV29-1|-|TRBJ1-1|-
CSFSVGNTEAFF
TGCAGCTTCTCGGTTGGGAACACTGAAGCTTTCTTT
>TRBV19|few|TRBJ1-6|TRBD1
CASSPGTGNSPLHF
TGTGCCAGTAGTCCTGGGACAGGGAATTCACCCCTCCACTTT
>TRBV7-9|few|TRBJ1-6|-
CASSAAEERISPLHF
TGTGCCAGCAGCGCCGCCGAAGAGCGGATTTCACCCCTCCACTTT
>TRBV9|-|TRBJ1-2|TRBD1
CASSVGQGIYGYTF
TGTGCCAGCAGCGTGGGACAGGGGATTTATGGCTACACCTTC
>TRBV15|-|TRBJ1-5|TRBD1
CATSTGQGALTQHF
TGTGCCACCAGCACGGGGCAGGGGGCTCTCACCCAGCATTTT
>TRBV6-6|-|TRBJ1-5|-
CASSYSWTQPQHF
TGTGCCAGCAGTTACTCGTGGACTCAGCCCCAGCATTTT
>TRBV7-9|-|TRBJ2-7|-
CASSLLAEAYEQYF
TGTGCCAGCAGCTTACTGGCGGAAGCCTACGAGCAGTACTTC
>TRBV7-2|-|TRBJ2-2|TRBD2
CASSPTSGGYTGELFF
TGTGCCAGCAGCCCGACTAGCGGGGGGTACACCGGGGAGCTGTTTTTT
>TRBV4-2|-|TRBJ1-2|TRBD1
CASSQDTPDRDNYGYTF
TGTGCCAGCAGCCAAGATACCCCGGACAGGGATAACTATGGCTACACCTTC
>TRBV7-6|once|TRBJ2-7|-
CASSHLMGADEQYF
TGTGCCAGCAGCCACCTGATGGGGGCCGACGAGCAGTACTTC
>TRBV6-6|-|TRBJ1-2|TRBD1
CASSSGTGVGYTF
TGTGCCAGCAGTTCCGGGACAGGGGTTGGCTACACCTTC
>TRBV15|-|TRBJ2-3|TRBD2
CATSSYSGGSAVDTQYF
TGTGCCACCAGCTCTTATAGCGGGGGGTCGGCAGTGGATACGCAGTATTTT
>TRBV6-1|-|TRBJ1-2|TRBD1
CASNGQVAGYTF
TGTGCCAGCAACGGACAGGTTGCTGGCTACACCTTC
>TRBV30|-|TRBJ1-5|-
CAWSVLAGQPQHF
TGTGCCTGGAGTGTTTTGGCAGGTCAGCCCCAGCATTTT
>TRBV29-1|few|TRBJ2-3|-
CSVGSGDTQYF
TGCAGCGTTGGGTCCGGGGATACGCAGTATTTT
>TRBV29-1|few|TRBJ1-2|TRBD1
CSVVDRGSGYGYTF
TGCAGCGTTGTAGACAGGGGGTCGGGCTATGGCTACACCTTC
>TRBV2|-|TRBJ2-7|TRBD2
CASSESGLVSFYEQYF
TGTGCCAGCAGCGAATCGGGACTAGTTTCTTTCTACGAGCAGTACTTC
>TRBV29-1|few|TRBJ2-1|TRBD2
CSVSLAGGLGDEQFF
TGCAGCGTATCCTTAGCGGGGGGGCTCGGAGATGAGCAGTTCTTC
>TRBV5-6|-|TRBJ2-1|-
CASSLGLYNEQFF
TGTGCCAGCAGCTTAGGCTTGTACAATGAGCAGTTCTTC
>TRBV5-6|-|TRBJ2-7|TRBD1
CASSAAGTGGIEEQYF
TGTGCCAGCAGCGCGGCCGGGACAGGGGGAATTGAAGAGCAGTACTTC
>TRBV5-4|-|TRBJ2-2|TRBD2
CASSEGLGVNTGELFF
TGTGCCAGCAGCGAGGGACTAGGCGTAAACACCGGGGAGCTGTTTTTT
>TRBV29-1|-|TRBJ2-7|-
CSVEERGQRGPEQYF
TGCAGCGTTGAAGAGCGGGGACAAAGGGGTCCCGAGCAGTACTTC
>TRBV5-6|-|TRBJ2-5|-
CASSSQETQYF
TGTGCCAGCAGCTCCCAAGAGACCCAGTACTTC
>TRBV4-3|-|TRBJ1-4|-
CASSQDFQSEKLFF
TGCGCCAGCAGCCAAGATTTTCAGAGTGAAAAACTGTTTTTT
>TRBV4-3|-|TRBJ2-7|-
CASSQDTSAGAYYEQYF
TGCGCCAGCAGCCAAGATACGTCGGCAGGGGCTTACTACGAGCAGTACTTC
>TRBV2|few|TRBJ2-7|-
CASSANPPREQYF
TGTGCCAGCAGCGCCAACCCCCCTCGCGAGCAGTACTTC
>TRBV9|-|TRBJ2-6|-
CASSVSGRSSGANVLTF
TGTGCCAGCAGCGTCTCGGGACGCTCCTCTGGGGCCAACGTCCTGACTTTC
>TRBV29-1|-|TRBJ2-1|-
CSAYFTGYNEQFF
TGCAGCGCCTACTTTACAGGGTACAATGAGCAGTTCTTC
>TRBV2|-|TRBJ1-2|-
CASSERGTDLNYGYTF
TGTGCCAGCAGTGAAAGGGGTACGGATTTGAACTATGGCTACACCTTC
>TRBV29-1|-|TRBJ1-2|TRBD1
CSVEGQGGSGYTF
TGCAGCGTTGAGGGACAGGGAGGATCTGGCTACACCTTC
>TRBV5-6|-|TRBJ2-3|-
CASSLLSNTQYF
TGTGCCAGCAGCTTGCTCTCAAATACGCAGTATTTT
>TRBV13|-|TRBJ1-1|-
CASSVKGFTEAFF
TGTGCCAGCAGCGTCAAGGGGTTTACTGAAGCTTTCTTT
>TRBV9|-|TRBJ1-2|-
CASRLLPTGNYGYTF
TGTGCCAGCAGACTTCTTCCCACAGGGAACTATGGCTACACCTTC
>TRBV29-1|-|TRBJ1-1|-
CSVQDVYRPTEAFF
TGCAGCGTTCAAGATGTCTACAGACCCACTGAAGCTTTCTTT
>TRBV5-6|-|TRBJ2-3|-
CASSRVARTDTQYF
TGTGCCAGCAGCCGCGTAGCCCGCACAGATACGCAGTATTTT
>TRBV9|-|TRBJ2-1|-
CASSANSYNEQFF
TGTGCCAGCAGCGCAAACAGCTACAATGAGCAGTTCTTC
>TRBV13|-|TRBJ2-1|-
CASSESGLIERQFF
TGTGCCAGCAGCGAATCCGGATTAATTGAGAGGCAGTTCTTC
>TRBV29-1|few|TRBJ2-5|-
CSLQDLQETQYF
TGCAGCTTACAGGATCTCCAAGAGACCCAGTACTTC
>TRBV11-2|-|TRBJ2-7|-
CASSPDRAYEQYF
TGTGCCAGCAGCCCGGACCGAGCCTACGAGCAGTACTTC
>TRBV30|-|TRBJ2-7|-
CAWTGYGRGYEQYF
TGTGCCTGGACTGGTTATGGCAGGGGCTACGAGCAGTACTTC
>TRBV9|-|TRBJ2-3|-
CASSVESGRTDTQYF
TGTGCCAGCAGCGTAGAGTCAGGGAGGACAGATACGCAGTATTTT
>TRBV6-6|-|TRBJ1-2|-
CASSYSTPVNYGYTF
TGTGCCAGCAGTTACTCGACACCCGTTAACTATGGCTACACCTTC
>TRBV10-3|-|TRBJ2-7|-
CAISLTIRDGSYEQYF
TGTGCCATCAGTTTAACGATCCGGGACGGCTCCTACGAGCAGTACTTC
>TRBV28|-|TRBJ2-5|-
CASSHPAQSRETQYF
TGTGCCAGCAGTCACCCGGCCCAATCCAGGGAGACCCAGTACTTC
>TRBV2|many|TRBJ2-6|TRBD1
CASSSGTGFYSGANVLTF
TGTGCCAGCAGCTCGGGGACAGGGTTTTACTCTGGGGCCAACGTCCTGACTTTC
>TRBV29-1|many|TRBJ2-7|-
CSVKVGEQYF
TGCAGCGTAAAGGTCGGCGAGCAGTACTTC
>TRBV29-1|-|TRBJ2-7|TRBD1
CSVEGQGEYEQYF
TGCAGCGTTGAGGGACAGGGGGAATACGAGCAGTACTTC
>TRBV30|-|TRBJ1-2|-
CAWSEVNYGYTF
TGTGCCTGGAGTGAGGTTAACTATGGCTACACCTTC
>TRBV19|-|TRBJ2-1|TRBD1
CASTWGQGNEQFF
TGTGCCAGTACCTGGGGACAGGGCAATGAGCAGTTCTTC
>TRBV4-1|few|TRBJ1-2|-
CASSQPDSRYGYTF
TGCGCCAGCAGCCAACCGGACAGTCGCTATGGCTACACCTTC
>TRBV27|once|TRBJ2-7|TRBD1
CASSLRTGGYEQYF
TGTGCCAGCAGTCTCAGGACAGGTGGCTACGAGCAGTACTTC
>TRBV29-1|few|TRBJ2-1|-
CSVDAIPYNEQFF
TGCAGCGTTGACGCGATCCCCTACAATGAGCAGTTCTTC
>TRBV25-1|few|TRBJ2-1|-
CASSASQSSYNEQFF
TGTGCCAGCTCGGCCAGTCAAAGCTCCTACAATGAGCAGTTCTTC